One sample yielded the 8 T cell receptor beta chains listed below, sequenced in a study of PD-1 blockade in mismatch repair-deficient tumors. The method was immunoSEQ multiplex PCR; TCRdb's version includes in-frame clones alone and lacks a portion of them. In the table there are 15,000 to 20,000 clones, 84% of which are singletons. The sample consisted of PBMCs, taken before pembrolizumab treatment. These receptors were collected from an adult with mismatch repair-deficient cancer.

The chain links TRBV10-3 to TRBJ2-3; 11 bases align to TRBD2. Per the germline V gene, CDR1 is ENHRY and CDR2 is SYGVKD. CDR3 length: 17 amino acids. V lost 10 bases to trimming and J lost 3 bases; unmatched junction nucleotides: 15. The CDR3 here is CATATSGSGKSTDTQYF. DNA of the CDR3: TGTGCCACGGCCACTAGCGGGAGTGGGAAAAGTACAGATACGCAGTATTTT.

This chain joins TRBV6-6 and TRBJ1-5; the D gene is possibly TRBD1 (6 bases). Between the trimmed V and J ends, which lost 5 bases and 6 bases, there was a span of 17 bases. From germline, CDR1 is MNHNY and CDR2 SVGAGI (reference sequence). The CDR3 runs to 15 residues. The CDR3 coding sequence is TGTGCCAGCAGTGGGGGTGGGGGCCAAGGTCAGCCCCAGCATTTT. As protein: CASSGGGGQGQPQHF.

CDR3 in amino acids: CASSRDREIREQYF. CDR3 DNA sequence: TGCGCCAGCAGCCGGGACAGGGAAATCCGCGAGCAGTACTTC. This chain links TRBV4-1 with TRBJ2-7; the match to TRBD1 covers 9 bases. The CDR3 spans 14 residues. Trimming removed 4 bases from V and 6 bases from J; junction bases left unmatched: 7. CDR1 and CDR2 from the germline V gene are MGHRA and YSYEKL.

This clone was seen a single time. The chain employs TRBV7-3 and TRBJ2-1; either TRBD1 or TRBD2 may supply D (5 bases each). The CDR3 has 14 amino acids. From germline, CDR1 is SGHTA and CDR2 FQGTGA. The germline V and J ends were trimmed by 5 bases and 5 bases, with 13 bases remaining between them. The CDR3 region has the DNA TGTGCCAGCAGCCCCATAGGGACCAACAATGAGCAGTTCTTC. Translating it yields CASSPIGTNNEQFF.

As DNA, the CDR3 is TGTGCCAGCAGCCCTCTGGTGGCAGATACGCAGTATTTT. It codes for CASSPLVADTQYF. The chain links TRBV27 to TRBJ2-3; D is uncertain. Germline V lookup: CDR1 MNHEY, CDR2 SMNVEV (reference sequence). The V end lost 6 bases, the J end lost 4 bases, and 11 bases lay between the germline ends. This CDR3 comprises 13 residues.

The table lists this clone with a few counts. The V call is TRBV6-6, the J call TRBJ2-5; D unclear. The CDR3 sequence is 12 residues long. Between the trimmed V and J ends, which lost 9 bases and 2 bases, there was a span of 10 bases. Germline CDR1 MNHNY, CDR2 SVGAGI (reference sequence). CDR3 nucleotides: TGTGCCAGTCAGATAGGGCAAGAGACCCAGTACTTC. This encodes CASQIGQETQYF.

The V gene is TRBV2, the J gene TRBJ2-6, with a tentative D call TRBD1 (6 bases). The CDR3 contains 15 residues. V shed 1 base and J shed 11 bases, with 15 bases lying between them. CDR1 and CDR2 (germline): SNHLY, FYNNEI. As DNA, the CDR3 is TGTGCCAGCAGTGAAGGGGGAACAGGGCCTTACGTCCTGACTTTC. Amino acids: CASSEGGTGPYVLTF.

This clone showed up just once. This chain joins TRBV7-8 and TRBJ2-7; perhaps TRBD1 as D (6 bases). V dropped 4 bases and J dropped 4 bases, with 23 bases sitting between them. The CDR3 is 17 amino acids. Per germline, CDR1 SGHVS and CDR2 FQNEAQ. The CDR3 DNA reads as TGTGCCAGCAGCTCCAGGGGATTAGACCGCGGAGCGTACGAGCAGTACTTC. This gives the protein CASSSRGLDRGAYEQYF.